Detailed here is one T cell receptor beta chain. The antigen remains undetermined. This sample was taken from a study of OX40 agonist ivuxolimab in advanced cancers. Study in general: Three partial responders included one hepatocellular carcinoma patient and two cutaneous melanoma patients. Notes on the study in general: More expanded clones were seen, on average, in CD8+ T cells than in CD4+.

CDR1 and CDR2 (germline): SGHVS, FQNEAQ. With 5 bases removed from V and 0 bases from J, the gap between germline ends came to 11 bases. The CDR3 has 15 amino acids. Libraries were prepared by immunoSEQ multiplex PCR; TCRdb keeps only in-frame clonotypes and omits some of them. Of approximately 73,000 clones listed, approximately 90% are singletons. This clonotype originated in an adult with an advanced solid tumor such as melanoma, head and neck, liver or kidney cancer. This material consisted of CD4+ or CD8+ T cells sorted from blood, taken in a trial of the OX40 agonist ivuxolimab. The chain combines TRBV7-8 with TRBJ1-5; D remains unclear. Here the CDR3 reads CASSIRGDSNQPQHF. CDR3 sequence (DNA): TGTGCCAGCAGCATTCGGGGAGATAGCAATCAGCCCCAGCATTTT.